A single sample gave rise to the 13 T cell receptor beta chains below, sequenced in a study of blood T cells in healthy people across ages. Sample-barcoded 5' priming and a J-beta primer mix drove a second PCR of roughly 7 to 11 cycles. TCRdb used MiXCR to reprocess the 5' RACE reads, holding one entry per CDR3 protein. The sample has hundreds of thousands of distinct CDR3 sequences, roughly 64% seen once. Sequencing was carried out using blood. The receptor set was obtained from a man aged 25-40 years in good health.

The V gene is TRBV7-9, the J gene TRBJ2-5, with D possibly being TRBD1 (5 bases). V dropped 3 bases and J dropped 9 bases, with 23 bases sitting between them. This CDR3 is 16 amino acids long. Germline CDR1 and CDR2: SEHNR and FQNEAQ (reference sequence). The CDR3 region is CASSLPSGARSGPQYF. The CDR3 DNA reads TGTGCCAGCAGCTTGCCCTCTGGGGCCCGTAGTGGACCCCAGTACTTC. Filled out from reference TRBV7-9 and TRBJ2-5, the complete variable domain reads DTGVSQNPRHKITKRGQNVTFRCDPISEHNRLYWYRQTLGQGPEFLTYFQNEAQLEKSRLLSDRFSAERPKGSFSTLEIQRTEQGDSAMYLCASSLPSGARSGPQYFGPGTRLLVL.

Remarks on this clonotype: Given a much more abundant clone one base away, this may be a read error. The chain joins TRBV3-1 to TRBJ2-1; D is undetermined. The germline V gene has CDR1 LGHDT and CDR2 YNNKEL (reference sequence). CDR3 length equals 14 residues. CDR3 sequence reads: CVSSPPTLAAEQFF. CDR3 in DNA: TGTGTCAGCAGCCCCCCCACACTGGCGGCCGAGCAGTTCTTC.

The sample holds many counts of this clonotype. CDR3 coding DNA: TGTGCCAGCAGTTACTCCGGGCCCTCCTACGAGCAGTACTTC. As protein: CASSYSGPSYEQYF. The rearrangement links TRBV6-2 or TRBV6-3 to TRBJ2-7; D remains unclear. The ends were cut back, 0 bases at V and 0 bases at J, with 6 bases in the middle. CDR3 size: 14 residues. The V gene's germline CDR1 is MNHEY and CDR2 SVGEGT.

This clonotype appeared many times. The chain links TRBV14 to TRBJ1-2; 9 nucleotides line up with TRBD1. The trim removed 4 bases at V and 3 bases at J, leaving 0 bases unmatched. Germline V lookup: CDR1 SGHDN, CDR2 FVKESK. This CDR3 spans 13 amino acids. CDR3 coding DNA: TGTGCCAGCAGCCGGGACAGGGACTATGGCTACACCTTC. It yields the protein CASSRDRDYGYTF. The full variable domain, completed using reference TRBV14 and TRBJ1-2, is EAGVTQFPSHSVIEKGQTVTLRCDPISGHDNLYWYRRVMGKEIKFLLHFVKESKQDESGMPNNRFLAERTGGTYSTLKVQPAELEDSGVYFCASSRDRDYGYTFGSGTRLTVV.

This clonotype came up once. The J gene is TRBJ2-1, the V gene TRBV14, with TRBD2 matching over 14 bases. V gave up 4 bases and J gave up 9 bases; unmatched junction bases: 8. CDR3 length: 16 amino acids. The germline V gene encodes CDR1 SGHDN and CDR2 FVKESK. The CDR3 DNA sequence: TGTGCCAGCAGCCCATTCGGGACTAGCGGGAGATCTGAGCAGTTCTTC. It yields the protein CASSPFGTSGRSEQFF.

This chain links TRBV6-1 with TRBJ2-3; no definite D call. Trimming stripped 6 bases from V and 2 bases from J, with 12 bases between. This CDR3 spans 14 amino acids. CDR1 is MNHNS, CDR2 SASEGT, per germline. CDR3 region: CASRLSKTTDTQYF. The CDR3 DNA reads as TGTGCCAGCAGGCTATCCAAGACCACAGATACGCAGTATTTT.

The V call is TRBV3-1, the J call TRBJ2-3; D is undetermined. The V end lost 1 base, the J end lost 2 bases, and 4 bases lay between the germline ends. This CDR3 is built from 13 residues. Per germline, CDR1 LGHDT and CDR2 YNNKEL (reference sequence). The CDR3 sequence is CASSQVDTDTQYF. In nucleotides, the CDR3 is TGTGCCAGCAGCCAAGTAGACACAGATACGCAGTATTTT.

This clonotype has a single count. The chain carries TRBV5-1 and TRBJ2-3; TRBD2 matches at 7 bases. Germline loops: CDR1 SGHRS, CDR2 YFSETQ. V gave up 0 bases and J gave up 0 bases; unmatched junction bases: 4. This CDR3 has 16 residues. The CDR3 sequence: CASSLGEGSSTDTQYF. The DNA of the CDR3 is TGCGCCAGCAGCTTGGGGGAGGGCTCTAGCACAGATACGCAGTATTTT.

The chain combines TRBV4-2 with TRBJ1-2; tentative D call: TRBD1 (6 bases). CDR1 is LGHNA, CDR2 YNFKEQ, per germline. CDR3 size: 15 residues. Trimming pared 4 bases from V and 6 bases from J, leaving 18 bases between. The chain's CDR3 is CASSPGRAGDNGYTF. Here the CDR3 DNA reads TGTGCCAGCAGCCCCGGAAGGGCAGGGGATAATGGCTACACCTTC.

V and J are TRBV4-3 and TRBJ2-3, with D maybe TRBD2 (5 bases). The CDR3 spans 16 residues. CDR1 LGHNA and CDR2 YSLEER come from the germline V gene. The V gene lost 1 base and the J gene lost 4 bases, with 15 bases spanning the gap. CDR3 loop: CASSQGSGGPADTQYF. For the CDR3, the DNA is TGCGCCAGCAGCCAAGGCTCAGGAGGTCCAGCAGATACGCAGTATTTT.

The gene calls are TRBV20-1 and TRBJ1-2; no firm D call. The germline V gene encodes CDR1 DFQATT and CDR2 SNEGSKA (reference sequence). The V gene lost 6 bases and the J gene lost 0 bases, with 11 bases spanning the gap. This CDR3 comprises 13 residues. In nucleotides, the CDR3 is TGCAGTGCCCGACGGGAAGCTAACTATGGCTACACCTTC. Translated: CSARREANYGYTF.

The V call is TRBV9, the J call TRBJ2-5; 7 bases match TRBD1. This CDR3 contains 15 residues. J lost 5 bases, V lost 4 bases, and 11 bases had no gene match. Germline V gene data show CDR1 as SGDLS and CDR2 as YYNGEE. CDR3 in DNA: TGTGCCAGCAGCCCCCAGACAGGGAAAGGGGAGACCCAGTACTTC. Protein sequence: CASSPQTGKGETQYF.

The chain joins TRBV20-1 to TRBJ2-7, with 10 bases matching TRBD2. Germline values: CDR1 DFQATT, CDR2 SNEGSKA (reference sequence). CDR3 length: 20 amino acids. V lost 3 bases to trimming and J lost 4 bases; unmatched junction nucleotides: 24. CDR3 DNA: TGCAGTGCTAGGGTGGGTCAGTTAGATTGGGGAGCGGGAGGGCCGTACGAGCAGTACTTC. Residues: CSARVGQLDWGAGGPYEQYF.